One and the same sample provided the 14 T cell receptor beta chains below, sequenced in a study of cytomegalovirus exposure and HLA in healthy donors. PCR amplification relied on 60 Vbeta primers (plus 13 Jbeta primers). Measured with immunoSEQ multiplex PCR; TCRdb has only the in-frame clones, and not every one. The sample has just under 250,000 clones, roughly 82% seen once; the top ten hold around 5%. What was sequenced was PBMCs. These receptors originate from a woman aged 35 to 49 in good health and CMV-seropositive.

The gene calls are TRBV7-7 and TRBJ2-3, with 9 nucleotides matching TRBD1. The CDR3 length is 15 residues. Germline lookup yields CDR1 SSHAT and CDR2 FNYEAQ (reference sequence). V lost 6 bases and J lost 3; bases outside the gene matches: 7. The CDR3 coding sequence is TGTGCCAGCAGTCGGACAGGGGAAAGGACAGATACGCAGTATTTT. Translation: CASSRTGERTDTQYF.

The DNA of the CDR3 is TGTGCCAGCAGCCTCATCCCGGACGAGCAGTACTTC. This translates into CASSLIPDEQYF. The chain uses TRBV4-2 and TRBJ2-7; D unresolved. Trimming cost V 4 bases and J 5 bases, with 9 bases left between them. CDR1 and CDR2 (germline): LGHNA, YNFKEQ. The CDR3 consists of 12 residues.

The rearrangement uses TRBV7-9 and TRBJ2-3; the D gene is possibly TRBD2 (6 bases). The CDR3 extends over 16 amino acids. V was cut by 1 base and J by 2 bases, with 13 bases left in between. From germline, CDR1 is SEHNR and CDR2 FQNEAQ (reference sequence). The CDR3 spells CASSLGRDFPTDTQYF. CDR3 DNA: TGTGCCAGCAGCTTAGGAAGGGACTTTCCCACAGATACGCAGTATTTT.

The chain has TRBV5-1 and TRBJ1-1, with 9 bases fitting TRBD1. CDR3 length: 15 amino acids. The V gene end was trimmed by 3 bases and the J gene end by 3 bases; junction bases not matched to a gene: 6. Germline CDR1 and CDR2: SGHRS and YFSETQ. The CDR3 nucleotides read TGCGCCAGCAGCTGGGGGGACAGGGATTACACTGAAGCTTTCTTT. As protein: CASSWGDRDYTEAFF.

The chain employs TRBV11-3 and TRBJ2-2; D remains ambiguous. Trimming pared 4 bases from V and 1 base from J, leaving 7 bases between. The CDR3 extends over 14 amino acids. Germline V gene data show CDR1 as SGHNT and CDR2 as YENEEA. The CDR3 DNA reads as TGTGCCAGCAGCTCCGAACTGAACACCGGGGAGCTGTTTTTT. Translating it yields CASSSELNTGELFF.

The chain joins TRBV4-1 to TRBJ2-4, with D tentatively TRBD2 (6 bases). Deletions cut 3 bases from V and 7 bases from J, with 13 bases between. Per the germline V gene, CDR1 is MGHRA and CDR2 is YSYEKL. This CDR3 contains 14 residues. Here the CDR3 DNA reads TGCGCCAGCAGCCAGCCCCCCCGGGGGAACATTCAGTACTTC. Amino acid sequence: CASSQPPRGNIQYF.

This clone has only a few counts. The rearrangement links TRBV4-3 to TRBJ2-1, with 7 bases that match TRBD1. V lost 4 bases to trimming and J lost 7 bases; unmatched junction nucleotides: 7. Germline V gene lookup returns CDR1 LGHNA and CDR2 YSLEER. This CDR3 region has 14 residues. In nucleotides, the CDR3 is TGCGCCAGCAGCCTGATCGACAGGGATAATGAGCAGTTCTTC. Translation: CASSLIDRDNEQFF.

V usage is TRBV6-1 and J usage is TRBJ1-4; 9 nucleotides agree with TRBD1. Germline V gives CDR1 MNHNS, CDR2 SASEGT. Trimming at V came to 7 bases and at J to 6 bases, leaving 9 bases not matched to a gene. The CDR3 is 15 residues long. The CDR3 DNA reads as TGTGCCAGCAACCGGGACAGGGTAACGCATGAAAAACTGTTTTTT. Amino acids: CASNRDRVTHEKLFF.

The CDR3 region is CASSQVTGVGNEQFF. CDR3 nucleotides: TGCGCCAGCAGCCAAGTGACAGGGGTCGGTAATGAGCAGTTCTTC. The chain links TRBV4-3 to TRBJ2-1, with 8 bases identical to TRBD1. The CDR3 length is 15 residues. CDR1 LGHNA and CDR2 YSLEER come from the germline V gene. Trimming at V came to 1 base and at J to 7 bases, leaving 6 bases not matched to a gene.

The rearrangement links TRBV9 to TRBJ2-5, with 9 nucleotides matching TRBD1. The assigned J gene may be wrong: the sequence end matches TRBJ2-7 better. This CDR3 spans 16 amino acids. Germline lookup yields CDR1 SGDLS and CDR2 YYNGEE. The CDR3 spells CASSVVQGASWDEQYF. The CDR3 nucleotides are TGTGCCAGCAGCGTAGTACAGGGGGCATCGTGGGACGAGCAGTACTTC.

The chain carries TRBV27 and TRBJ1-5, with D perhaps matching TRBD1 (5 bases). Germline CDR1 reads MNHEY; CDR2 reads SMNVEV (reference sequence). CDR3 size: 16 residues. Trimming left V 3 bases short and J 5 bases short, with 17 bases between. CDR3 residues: CASSLFPQGPYQPQHF. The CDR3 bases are TGTGCCAGCAGTTTGTTCCCCCAGGGCCCCTATCAGCCCCAGCATTTT.

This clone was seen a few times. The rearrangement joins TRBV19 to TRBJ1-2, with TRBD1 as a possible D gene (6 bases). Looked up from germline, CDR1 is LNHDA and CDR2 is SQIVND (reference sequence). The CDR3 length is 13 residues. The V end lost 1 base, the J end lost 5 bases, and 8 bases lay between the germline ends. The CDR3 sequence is CASSIGTVYGYTF. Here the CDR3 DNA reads TGTGCCAGTAGTATAGGGACAGTATATGGCTACACCTTC.

CDR3 region: CASSVGGGGSNEQFF. The CDR3, as DNA: TGTGCCAGCAGCGTAGGAGGGGGCGGATCCAATGAGCAGTTCTTC. The chain combines TRBV9 with TRBJ2-1; 7 bases line up with TRBD1. CDR3 length: 15 residues. Trimming took 0 bases from V and 6 from J; bases not matched to a gene: 6. The germline V gene has CDR1 SGDLS and CDR2 YYNGEE.

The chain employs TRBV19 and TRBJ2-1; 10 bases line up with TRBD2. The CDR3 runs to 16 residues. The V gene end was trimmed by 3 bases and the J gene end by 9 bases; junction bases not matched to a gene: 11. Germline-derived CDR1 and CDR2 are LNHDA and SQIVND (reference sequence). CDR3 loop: CASSIWASGSSGEQFF. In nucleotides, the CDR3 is TGTGCCAGTAGTATTTGGGCTAGCGGGAGTAGTGGTGAGCAGTTCTTC.